Sequencing of this T cell receptor beta chain was carried out in a study of metastatic and nonmetastatic thyroid tumors. Study in general: Comparison of repertoires was carried out across blood and tumor or nodule tissue from malignant and benign thyroid patients.

In the original analysis: It was from CDR3 differences across clinicopathological groups that a distant-metastasis classifier for papillary thyroid cancer was built. TCRdb re-called clones from the PCR reads using MiXCR. TCRdb, not the original authors, processed these V and J calls. The sample lists around 17,000 clones, around 13% occurring once. Overall study results and limits: Malignant thyroid tumors reportedly had TCR beta diversity that was significantly higher than in benign nodules, in blood and tumor.

No patient had received any treatment before thyroid surgery. This CDR3 comprises 14 residues. The V segment lost 3 bases and the J segment 4 bases; nucleotides outside the gene matches: 2. Germline V gene lookup returns CDR1 SEHNR and CDR2 FQNEAQ (reference sequence). Note on this clone: Its antigen is currently unknown.

The clonotype originates from a female donor with papillary thyroid cancer or a benign thyroid nodule (not recorded which). Some clones in this sample may be carry-over from other donors' samples. The chain couples TRBV7-9 to TRBJ2-4, with 8 positions matching TRBD2. Sequenced input: blood. The CDR3 spells CASSFGGDKNIQYF. The CDR3 nucleotides read TGTGCCAGCAGCTTCGGGGGGGATAAAAACATTCAGTACTTC.